The 18 T cell receptor beta chains below were found in one sample sequenced in a study of cytomegalovirus exposure and HLA in healthy donors. PCR was performed using 60 Vbeta and 13 Jbeta primers. TCRdb keeps only in-frame clones here, not all; method: immunoSEQ multiplex PCR. The repertoire includes 200,000 to 250,000 clones, 76% of them detected once, and roughly 0.62% sits in the top ten. The sample taken for sequencing was PBMCs. The receptors were gathered from a young man in good health and CMV-seronegative.

Here the CDR3 reads CASSSSRGVDTEAFF. CDR3 nucleotides: TGCGCCAGCAGCTCCTCCAGGGGTGTGGACACTGAAGCTTTCTTT. V usage is TRBV5-1 and J usage is TRBJ1-1, with D possibly matching TRBD1 (6 bases). CDR3 length: 15 amino acids. Germline lookup yields CDR1 SGHRS and CDR2 YFSETQ. V was cut by 3 bases and J by 3 bases, with 15 bases left in between.

The V call is TRBV7-2, the J call TRBJ1-1; D possibly corresponds to TRBD1 (6 bases). CDR3 size: 14 residues. Germline V gives CDR1 SGHTA, CDR2 FQGNSA. V lost 10 bases, J lost 1 base, and 16 bases lay in between. For the CDR3, the DNA is TGTGCCATTACAGGGCCTTTCCAGAACACTGAAGCTTTCTTT. Amino acids: CAITGPFQNTEAFF.

The rearrangement joins TRBV6-5 to TRBJ1-2, with a possible D match to TRBD1 (5 bases). The CDR3 loop spans 14 amino acids. CDR1 and CDR2 from the germline V gene are MNHEY and SVGAGI. Trimming left V 0 bases short and J 3 bases short, with 8 bases between. CDR3 coding DNA: TGTGCCAGCAGTTACTCGTGGGGCTACTATGGCTACACCTTC. Translation: CASSYSWGYYGYTF.

The gene calls are TRBV28 and TRBJ1-2; D is unclear. The CDR3 has 17 residues. Germline V gives CDR1 MDHEN, CDR2 SYDVKM. Trimming removed 3 bases at V and 2 bases at J, with 19 bases between. The CDR3 protein is CASSFGYRGERNYGYTF. The CDR3 DNA reads TGTGCCAGCAGTTTCGGTTATCGCGGGGAAAGAAACTATGGCTACACCTTC.

The chain combines TRBV27 with TRBJ2-2, with D possibly being TRBD1 (6 bases). Germline assignment: CDR1 MNHEY and CDR2 SMNVEV (reference sequence). Trimming removed 2 bases at V and 1 base at J, with 11 bases between. The CDR3 totals 16 residues. The CDR3 bases are TGTGCCAGCAGTTTAGAGGGCAGGGGGAACACCGGGGAGCTGTTTTTT. Translated: CASSLEGRGNTGELFF.

The V call is TRBV19, the J call TRBJ2-2; 7 bases match TRBD2. CDR1 is LNHDA, CDR2 SQIVND, per germline (reference sequence). The J segment lost 6 bases and the V segment lost 6 bases, leaving 7 bases of the junction unmatched. The CDR3 covers 14 residues. This CDR3 is CASRNRGGAGELFF. In nucleotides, the CDR3 is TGTGCCAGTAGAAACCGCGGGGGAGCCGGGGAGCTGTTTTTT. Full variable domain (rest looked up from reference TRBV19 and TRBJ2-2): DGGITQSPKYLFRKEGQNVTLSCEQNLNHDAMYWYRQDPGQGLRLIYYSQIVNDFQKGDIAEGYSVSREKKESFPLTVTSAQKNPTAFYLCASRNRGGAGELFFGEGSRLTVL.

The rearrangement uses TRBV5-1 and TRBJ1-3; D is unclear. From germline, CDR1 is SGHRS and CDR2 YFSETQ. This CDR3 is built from 14 residues. The germline V and J ends were trimmed by 5 bases and 0 bases, with 9 bases remaining between them. CDR3 bases: TGCGCCAGCAGACCCATTAGCTCTGGAAACACCATATATTTT. Translating gives CASRPISSGNTIYF.

The chain carries TRBV6-1 and TRBJ1-5; D might be TRBD1 (5 bases). Germline V gene sequence: CDR1 MNHNS, CDR2 SASEGT. V lost 6 bases to trimming and J lost 6 bases, with 6 bases between them. This CDR3 contains 11 residues. The CDR3 coding sequence is TGTGCCAGCAGCGACAGTCAGCCCCAGCATTTT. This gives the protein CASSDSQPQHF.

The chain couples TRBV5-6 to TRBJ2-5; maybe TRBD2 (6 bases). Trimming shortened V by 2 bases and J by 3 bases, and 11 bases separated the two germline ends. This CDR3 comprises 14 residues. Germline V gives CDR1 SGHDT, CDR2 YYEEEE. CDR3 in DNA: TGTGCCAGCAGCTTCAGGGCGGGAAAAGAGACCCAGTACTTC. The encoded protein is CASSFRAGKETQYF.

This chain uses TRBV30 with TRBJ2-7; D is possibly TRBD2 (5 bases). Germline V gene lookup returns CDR1 GTSNPN and CDR2 SVGIG (reference sequence). With 3 bases removed from V and 7 bases from J, the gap between germline ends came to 13 bases. This CDR3 contains 12 residues. The CDR3 protein is CAWRTDTREQYF. CDR3 sequence (DNA): TGTGCCTGGAGGACTGACACTAGAGAGCAGTACTTC.

The chain recombines TRBV7-2 with TRBJ2-7, with 7 bases identical to TRBD1. CDR3 length equals 15 residues. Germline loops: CDR1 SGHTA, CDR2 FQGNSA. V was pared by 2 bases and J by 2 bases, with 6 bases of the junction left unmatched. CDR3 in amino acids: CASSLLPGGTYEQYF. The CDR3 DNA sequence: TGTGCCAGCAGCTTACTGCCAGGGGGTACCTACGAGCAGTACTTC.

The rearrangement uses TRBV7-8 and TRBJ1-5, with TRBD1 as a possible D gene (6 bases). From germline, CDR1 is SGHVS and CDR2 FQNEAQ. The V gene lost 3 bases and the J gene lost 1 base, with 7 bases spanning the gap. The CDR3 has 14 residues. As DNA, the CDR3 is TGTGCCAGCAGCTTCCAGGGGAGCAATCAGCCCCAGCATTTT. It specifies CASSFQGSNQPQHF.

The genes are TRBV27 and TRBJ2-7; TRBD1 aligns across 11 bases. The trim removed 4 bases at V and 5 bases at J, leaving 4 bases unmatched. This CDR3 has 14 residues. The germline V gene encodes CDR1 MNHEY and CDR2 SMNVEV (reference sequence). In DNA, the CDR3 is TGTGCCAGCAGTTCCGGGACAGGGGGAGACGAGCAGTACTTC. Encoded protein: CASSSGTGGDEQYF.

The rearrangement uses TRBV30 and TRBJ2-5; D is ambiguous. The J call could be wrong; TRBJ2-7 is a better fit for the DNA end. The V gene's germline CDR1 is GTSNPN and CDR2 SVGIG (reference sequence). CDR3 length equals 14 residues. CDR3 in DNA: TGTGCCTGGAGCTACAACAGAGTCTCCTACGAGCAGTACTTC. Its protein product is CAWSYNRVSYEQYF.

This chain uses TRBV9 with TRBJ1-5; D possibly corresponds to TRBD1 (5 bases). This CDR3 comprises 15 residues. Per germline, CDR1 SGDLS and CDR2 YYNGEE. With 3 bases removed from V and 2 bases from J, the gap between germline ends came to 12 bases. CDR3 DNA sequence: TGTGCCAGCAGCGAGAGGGAGGGACGCAATCAGCCCCAGCATTTT. Protein: CASSEREGRNQPQHF.

V gene TRBV28 combines with J gene TRBJ2-1; D may be TRBD2 (5 bases). V shed 1 base and J shed 9 bases, with 7 bases lying between them. The CDR3 has 12 amino acids. Germline V gene lookup returns CDR1 MDHEN and CDR2 SYDVKM. The CDR3 loop reads CASSLSEGEQFF. The CDR3 nucleotides read TGTGCCAGCAGTTTATCAGAGGGTGAGCAGTTCTTC.

This clone appeared a single time. V usage is TRBV28 and J usage is TRBJ2-7, with 9 positions matching TRBD2. Trimming cost V 7 bases and J 3 bases; bases outside gene matches: 10. The CDR3 sequence is 15 residues long. The germline CDR1 and CDR2 sequences are MDHEN and SYDVKM. DNA for the CDR3: TGTGCCAGCAACCCGGGACTAGCTACCTACTACGAGCAGTACTTC. Its protein is CASNPGLATYYEQYF.

The chain carries TRBV7-8 and TRBJ2-5; TRBD2 matches 11 bases. The J segment lost 7 bases and the V segment lost 5 bases, leaving 15 bases of the junction unmatched. The CDR3 is made up of 17 amino acids. Germline V gene sequence: CDR1 SGHVS, CDR2 FQNEAQ. In DNA form, the CDR3 reads TGTGCCAGCAGCCGAAAATCGACTAGCGGGATAATCGGGACCCAGTACTTC. It is translated as CASSRKSTSGIIGTQYF. The full variable domain, in which reference TRBV7-8 and TRBJ2-5 provide the parts outside the CDR3, is GAGVSQSPRYKVAKRGQDVALRCDPISGHVSLFWYQQALGQGPEFLTYFQNEAQLDKSGLPSDRFFAERPEGSVSTLKIQRTQQEDSAVYLCASSRKSTSGIIGTQYFGPGTRLLVL.